The T cell receptor (beta chain) under discussion was sequenced for a study of vaccination effects on CD4 cells after COVID-19. Notes on the study in general: Clones induced by infection and by vaccine showed marked clonal contraction late after vaccination. The study found that post-vaccine spike-reactive clones in convalescents were mainly new vaccine-induced clones.

A remark on this clone: Its antigen is not identified.

Libraries were prepared by immunoSEQ multiplex PCR; TCRdb keeps only in-frame clonotypes and omits some of them. The repertoire holds around 47,000 clones, with roughly 70% as singletons. Antigen-specific CD4+ T cells were first expanded with viral peptide pools by the ViraFEST assay and only then sequenced. Following culture for about 11 days, CD4+ T cells were isolated. Their SARS-CoV-2 infection, verified by PCR, occurred between March and December 2020. This CDR3 comprises 15 residues. Trimming shortened V by 6 bases and J by 2 bases, and 14 bases separated the two germline ends. Germline V gene lookup returns CDR1 SGHAT and CDR2 FQNNGV.

The input for sequencing was CD4+ T cells from PBMCs cultured with a peptide pool, taken before COVID-19 vaccination. The sequence was collected from a human donor who had a prior SARS-CoV-2 infection. This chain uses TRBV11-2 with TRBJ2-1; no definite D call. The CDR3: CASRTPRGTYNEQFF. The CDR3 coding sequence is TGTGCCAGCAGGACCCCAAGAGGAACCTACAATGAGCAGTTCTTC.